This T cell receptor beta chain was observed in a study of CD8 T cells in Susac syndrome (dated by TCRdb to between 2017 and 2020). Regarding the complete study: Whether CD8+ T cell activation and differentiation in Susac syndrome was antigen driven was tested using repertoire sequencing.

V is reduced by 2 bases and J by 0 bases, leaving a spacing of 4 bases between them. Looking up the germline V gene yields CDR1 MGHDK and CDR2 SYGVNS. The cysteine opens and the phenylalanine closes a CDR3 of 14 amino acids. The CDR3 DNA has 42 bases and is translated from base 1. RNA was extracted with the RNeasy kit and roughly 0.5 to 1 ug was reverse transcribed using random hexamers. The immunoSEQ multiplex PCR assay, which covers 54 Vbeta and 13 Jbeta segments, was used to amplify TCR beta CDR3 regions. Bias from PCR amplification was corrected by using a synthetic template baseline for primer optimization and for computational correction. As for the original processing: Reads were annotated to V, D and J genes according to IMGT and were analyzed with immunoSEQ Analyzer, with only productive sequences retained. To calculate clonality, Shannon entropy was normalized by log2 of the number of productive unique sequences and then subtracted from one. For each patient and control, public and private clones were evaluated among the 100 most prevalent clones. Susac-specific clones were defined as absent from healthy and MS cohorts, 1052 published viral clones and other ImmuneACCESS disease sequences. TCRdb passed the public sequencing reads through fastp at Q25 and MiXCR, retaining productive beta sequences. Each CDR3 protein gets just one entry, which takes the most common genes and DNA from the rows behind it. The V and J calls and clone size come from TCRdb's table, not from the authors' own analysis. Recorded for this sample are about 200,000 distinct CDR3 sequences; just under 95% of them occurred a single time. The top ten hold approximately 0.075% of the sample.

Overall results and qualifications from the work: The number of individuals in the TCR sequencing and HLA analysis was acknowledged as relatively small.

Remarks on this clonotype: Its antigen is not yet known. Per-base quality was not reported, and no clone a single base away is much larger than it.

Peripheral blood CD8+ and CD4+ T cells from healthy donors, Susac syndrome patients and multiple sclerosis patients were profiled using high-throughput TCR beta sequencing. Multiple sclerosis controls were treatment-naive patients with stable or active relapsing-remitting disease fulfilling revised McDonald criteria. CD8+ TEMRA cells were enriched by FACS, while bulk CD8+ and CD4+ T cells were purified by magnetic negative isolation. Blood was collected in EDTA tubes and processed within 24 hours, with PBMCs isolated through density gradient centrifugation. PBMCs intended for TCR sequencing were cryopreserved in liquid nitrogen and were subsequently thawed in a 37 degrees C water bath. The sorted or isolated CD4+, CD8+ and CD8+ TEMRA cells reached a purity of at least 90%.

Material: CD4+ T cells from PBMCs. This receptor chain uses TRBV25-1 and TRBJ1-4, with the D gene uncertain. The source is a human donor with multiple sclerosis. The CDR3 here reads CASSERATNEKLFF. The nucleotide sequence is TGTGCCAGCAGTGAAAGGGCAACTAATGAAAAACTGTTTTTT.